What follows is one T cell receptor (beta chain) and its context. This specimen comes from a study of shared clonotypes between healthy human individuals. From germline, CDR1 is MNHNS and CDR2 SASEGT. This CDR3 has 12 amino acids. V was cut by 7 bases and J by 9 bases, with 10 bases left in between. TCRdb's copy holds only in-frame clones and misses some; the assay was immunoSEQ multiplex PCR. Here the sample spans 2 million to 2.5 million clones, around 95% being singletons. The gene calls are TRBV6-1 and TRBJ1-6, with D possibly matching TRBD1 (5 bases). This clonotype originated in a man between 18 and 29 years old in good health. The sample comprised naive CD4+ T cells sorted from blood. Stated subset: CD45RA+ positively selected. The CDR3 DNA follows: TGTGCCAGCAAAAAAGGGGTTTCACCCCTCCACTTT. Protein product: CASKKGVSPLHF.